This TCR beta chain was sequenced in a study of lung T cells in sarcoidosis with Löfgren's syndrome. Overall study findings and caveats: The most expanded V genes in Löfgren's patients were reportedly TRAV12-1 and TRBV2. Shared TRAV12-1 and TRBV2 CDR3 motifs were reported across several patients.

TCRdb fed the reads into MiXCR, producing one record per CDR3 protein. The repertoire holds 15,000 to 25,000 distinct CDR3 sequences, with roughly a fifth as singletons. By share of the sample, this clonotype is medium-sized. The target antigen is unknown. The CDR3 has 14 residues. Trimming removed 3 bases from V and 6 bases from J; junction bases left unmatched: 11. The germline V gene encodes CDR1 DFQATT and CDR2 SNEGSKA (reference sequence). This sequence joins TRBV20-1 and TRBJ2-7, with TRBD2 matching over 7 bases. The sequenced material came from CD4+ T cells from PBMCs. The TCR comes from a human donor with sarcoidosis (Löfgren's syndrome or another form), or a control subject (not recorded which). CDR3 loop: CSASRDASGFEQYF. The CDR3 coding sequence is TGCAGTGCTAGCAGGGACGCTAGCGGATTCGAGCAGTACTTC.